The entry that follows covers one T cell receptor beta chain sequence. What it binds is unknown. The data are from a study of chemoradiotherapy in HPV16-positive cancers. Whole-study findings and limits: The functional HPV-specific definition rests on just a couple of HPV16-positive patients.

CDR1 and CDR2 (germline): MNHNY, SVGAGI (reference sequence). The CDR3 covers 15 residues. J gave up 4 bases and V 3 bases, and 7 bases lay outside the gene matches. The assay was immunoSEQ multiplex PCR, and TCRdb's table has in-frame clones only and misses some. The profile shows approximately 8,800 clones, around 71% of them singletons. Sampling was conducted from a patient who underwent chemoradiotherapy. The TCR sequence derives from a human donor with HPV-associated anogenital cancer. This chain uses TRBV6-6 with TRBJ2-7, with 9 bases aligning to TRBD1. CDR3 coding DNA: TGTGCCAGCAGTTATCTACAGGGGGCACATTACGAGCAGTACTTC. It codes for CASSYLQGAHYEQYF.